This T cell receptor (beta chain) was observed in a study of blood T cells in healthy people across ages. General observations from the study: There was no known CMV status for donors, so expanded clonotype changes were possibly confounded. There was a strong correlation between TCR beta diversity and naive T cell percentage.

Healthy Russian Caucasian donors spanned ages about 6 to 90 years. Total RNA amounts of at least 5 micrograms were extracted per sample. For this clonotype: Its specificity is not known.

Germline CDR1 reads SQVTM; CDR2 reads ANQGSEA. V was trimmed by 6 bases and J by 3 bases, leaving 14 bases between them. The CDR3 is 13 residues long. A J-beta primer mix and a sample-barcoded 5' primer were used in a second PCR of roughly 7 to 12 cycles. MiXCR was run by TCRdb on the 5' RACE reads, yielding one entry per CDR3 protein. The sample includes about 1.5 million distinct CDR3 sequences, 42% of them seen just once. The clonotype originates from a woman under 30 in good health. The material sequenced was blood. This chain connects TRBV29-1 to TRBJ1-2; D is undetermined. CDR3 sequence: CSVQKNIDYGYTF. CDR3 sequence (DNA): TGCAGCGTCCAGAAAAATATTGACTATGGCTACACCTTC. Drawing the rest from reference TRBV29-1 and TRBJ1-2, the complete variable domain is SAVISQKPSRDICQRGTSLTIQCQVDSQVTMMFWYRQQPGQSLTLIATANQGSEATYESGFVIDKFPISRPNLTFSTLTVSNMSPEDSSIYLCSVQKNIDYGYTFGSGTRLTVV.